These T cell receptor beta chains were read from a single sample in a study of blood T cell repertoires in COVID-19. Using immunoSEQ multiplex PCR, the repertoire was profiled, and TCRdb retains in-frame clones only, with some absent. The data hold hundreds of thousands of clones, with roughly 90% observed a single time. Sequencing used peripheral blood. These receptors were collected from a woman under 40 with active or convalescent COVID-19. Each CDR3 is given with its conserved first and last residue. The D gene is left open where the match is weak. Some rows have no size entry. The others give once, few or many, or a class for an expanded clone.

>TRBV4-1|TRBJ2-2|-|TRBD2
TGCGCCAGCAGCCAAGTTGAACTAGCGGGAAATACCGGGGAGCTGTTTTTT
CASSQVELAGNTGELFF
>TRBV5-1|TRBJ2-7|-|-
TGCGCCAGCAGGACGGGACGGGACTCCGAGCAGTACTTC
CASRTGRDSEQYF
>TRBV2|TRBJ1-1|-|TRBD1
TGTGCCAGCAGGCCTAGCCGGGACAGGGACTCGTCAGCTTTCTTT
CASRPSRDRDSSAFF
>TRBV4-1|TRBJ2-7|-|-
TGCGCCAGCAGCCAAGAATTCCGGAAACTATCCTACGAGCAGTACTTC
CASSQEFRKLSYEQYF
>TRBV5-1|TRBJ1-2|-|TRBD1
TGCGCCAGCATCGAGCGACAGGGGGCGCAAGGTGGCTACACCTTC
CASIERQGAQGGYTF
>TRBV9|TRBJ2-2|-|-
TGTGCCAGCAGCTCAGGCCCCTCCGGGGAGCTGTTTTTT
CASSSGPSGELFF
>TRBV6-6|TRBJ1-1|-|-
TGTGCCAGCAGTTACGGGAGGACTATGAACACTGAAGCTTTCTTT
CASSYGRTMNTEAFF
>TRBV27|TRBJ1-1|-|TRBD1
TGTGCCAGCAGTTCAGCGACAGGGGGTATGTCTTTCTTT
CASSSATGGMSFF
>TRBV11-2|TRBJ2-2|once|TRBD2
TGTGCCAGCAGCAAAGGGACTAGCGGGGGCACCGGGGAGCTGTTTTTT
CASSKGTSGGTGELFF
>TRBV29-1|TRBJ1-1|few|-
TGCAGTGCCCAAGGGACACCGGGGGGCATGAACACTGAAGCTTTCTTT
CSAQGTPGGMNTEAFF
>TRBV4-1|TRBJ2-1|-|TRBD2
TGCGCCAGCAGCCATGAACGGACTAGCGGGGTGAGTGAGCAGTTCTTC
CASSHERTSGVSEQFF
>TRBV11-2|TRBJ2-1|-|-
TGTGCCAGCAGCTTAGGGACTATCTTAGGGCAGTTCTTC
CASSLGTILGQFF
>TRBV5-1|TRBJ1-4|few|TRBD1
TGCGCCAGCAGCTCCGGGACAGGGCGTGAAAAACTGTTTTTT
CASSSGTGREKLFF
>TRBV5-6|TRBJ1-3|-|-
TGTGCCAGCAGCTTGCTATCAGGGCGTAGCTCTGGAAACACCATATATTTT
CASSLLSGRSSGNTIYF
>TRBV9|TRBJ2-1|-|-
TGTGCCAGCAGCGTAGAAGTAGCATCGCCCTACAATGAGCAGTTCTTC
CASSVEVASPYNEQFF
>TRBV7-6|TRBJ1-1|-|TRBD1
TGTGCCAGCAGCTTCGAGAGGCAGGGGGCGGTGGACACTGAAGCTTTCTTT
CASSFERQGAVDTEAFF
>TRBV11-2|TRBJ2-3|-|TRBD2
TGTGCCAGCAGCCCACGGACTAGCGGGACGGTCACAGATACGCAGTATTTT
CASSPRTSGTVTDTQYF
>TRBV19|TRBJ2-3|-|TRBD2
TGTGCCAGTAGTATCCTTGCGGGAGGGCCAGATACGCAGTATTTT
CASSILAGGPDTQYF
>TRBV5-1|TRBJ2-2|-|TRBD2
TGCGCCAGCAGCACCGGACTAGTCGCCACCGGGGAGCTGTTTTTT
CASSTGLVATGELFF
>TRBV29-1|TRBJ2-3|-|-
TGCAGCGTCGAAAACCGGGATCCTAGCACAGATACGCAGTATTTT
CSVENRDPSTDTQYF
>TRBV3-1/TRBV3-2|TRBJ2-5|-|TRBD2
TGTGCCAGCAGCCAAGATGGGGGGGGACAAGAGACCCAGTACTTC
CASSQDGGGQETQYF
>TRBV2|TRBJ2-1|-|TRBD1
TGTGCCAGCAGTGGGGACAGGTATAACAATGAGCAGTTCTTC
CASSGDRYNNEQFF
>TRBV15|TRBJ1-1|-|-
TGTGCCACCAGCAGAGGTATGGGAGGGAGCACTGAAGCTTTCTTT
CATSRGMGGSTEAFF
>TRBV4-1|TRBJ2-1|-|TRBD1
TGCGCCCGCCGCCGCCGCGCAGACGGACAGGGGAGCTCCTACAATGAGCAGTTCTTC
CARRRRADGQGSSYNEQFF
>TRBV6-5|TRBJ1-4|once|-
TGTGCCAGCAGTTATTTCGGATTTTCGGGAGAAAAACTGTTTTTT
CASSYFGFSGEKLFF
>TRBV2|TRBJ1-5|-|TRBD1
TGTGCCAGCAGGGGACAGGGTATAAGCAATCAGCCCCAGCATTTT
CASRGQGISNQPQHF